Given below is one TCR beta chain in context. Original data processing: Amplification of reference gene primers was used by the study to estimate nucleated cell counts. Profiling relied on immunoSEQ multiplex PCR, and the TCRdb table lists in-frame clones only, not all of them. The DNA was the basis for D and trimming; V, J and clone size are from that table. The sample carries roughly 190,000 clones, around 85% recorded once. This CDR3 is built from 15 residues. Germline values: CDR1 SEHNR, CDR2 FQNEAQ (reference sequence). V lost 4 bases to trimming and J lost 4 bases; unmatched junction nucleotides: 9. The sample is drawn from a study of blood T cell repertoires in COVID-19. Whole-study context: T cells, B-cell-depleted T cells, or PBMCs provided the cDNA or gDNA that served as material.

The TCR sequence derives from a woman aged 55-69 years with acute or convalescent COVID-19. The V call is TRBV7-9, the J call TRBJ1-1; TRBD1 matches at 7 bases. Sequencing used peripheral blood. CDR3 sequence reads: CASSYRGGSGTEAFF. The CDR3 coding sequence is TGTGCCAGCAGCTACCGAGGGGGCTCTGGCACTGAAGCTTTCTTT.